These 4 T cell receptor beta chains were sequenced from one sample in a study of beta chain features in type 1 diabetes. Reverse transcription of all isolated RNA meant that expressed TCRB transcripts were sequenced. Assay used: immunoSEQ multiplex PCR; TCRdb lists only in-frame clones, some missing. This table holds some 150,000 clones, 10% to 15% found once. General study results and limits: Shortening that was moderate but significant affected the TCRB CDR3s of Type 1 diabetes patients in all four CD4+ subsets.

These TCRs' antigens remain unknown. The specimen sequenced was central memory CD4+ T cells from blood. These receptors were collected from a man younger than 30 with type 1 diabetes.

The V gene is TRBV6-1, the J gene TRBJ2-3, with TRBD2 matching 12 bases. The CDR3 loop spans 16 amino acids. The germline V gene encodes CDR1 MNHNS and CDR2 SASEGT. Germline trimming cut 2 bases from V and 4 bases from J; bases unmatched to any gene: 4. The CDR3 DNA sequence: TGTGCCAGCAGTGAAAGACGGACTAGCGGGGCAGATACGCAGTATTTT. Amino acid sequence: CASSERRTSGADTQYF.

Points on this clone: The same CDR3 is also encoded by other DNA sequences in this sample. The chain couples TRBV18 to TRBJ2-3; either TRBD1 or TRBD2 may fit D (6 bases each). Germline-derived CDR1 and CDR2 are KGHSH and LQKENI. The CDR3 consists of 14 residues. Trimming cost V 1 base and J 4 bases, with 9 bases left between them. CDR3 in DNA: TGTGCCAGCTCACCACAGGGGGGCCCAGATACGCAGTATTTT. Its protein product is CASSPQGGPDTQYF.

The gene calls are TRBV18 and TRBJ1-1; TRBD1 is a possible D gene (5 bases). Germline CDR1 and CDR2: KGHSH and LQKENI. The V end was cut by 3 bases, the J end by 1 base, with 9 bases between. This CDR3 has 14 amino acids. CDR3 DNA: TGTGCCAGCTCACCGACAGCCCAGAACACTGAAGCTTTCTTT. Protein sequence: CASSPTAQNTEAFF.

This clone occurred a few times. The V gene is TRBV5-4, the J gene TRBJ1-4, with D possibly matching TRBD1 (6 bases). Germline CDR1 is SGHNT and CDR2 is YYREEE (reference sequence). V was trimmed by 4 bases and J by 6 bases, leaving 13 bases between them. This CDR3 has 14 residues. Written as DNA, the CDR3 is TGTGCCAGCAGCCCGACAGGAGGGGATGAAAAACTGTTTTTT. It specifies CASSPTGGDEKLFF.